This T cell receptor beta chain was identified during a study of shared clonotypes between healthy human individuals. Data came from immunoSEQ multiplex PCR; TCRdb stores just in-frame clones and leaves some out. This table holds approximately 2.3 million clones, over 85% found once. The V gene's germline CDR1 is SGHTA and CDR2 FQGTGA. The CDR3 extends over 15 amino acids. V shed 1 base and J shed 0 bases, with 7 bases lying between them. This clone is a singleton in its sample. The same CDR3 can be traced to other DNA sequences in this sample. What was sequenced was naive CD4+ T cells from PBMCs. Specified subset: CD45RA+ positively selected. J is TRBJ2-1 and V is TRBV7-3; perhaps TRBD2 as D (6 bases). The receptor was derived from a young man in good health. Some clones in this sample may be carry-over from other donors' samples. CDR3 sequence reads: CASSLISGSYNEQFF. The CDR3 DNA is TGTGCCAGCAGCTTAATTAGCGGCTCCTACAATGAGCAGTTCTTC.